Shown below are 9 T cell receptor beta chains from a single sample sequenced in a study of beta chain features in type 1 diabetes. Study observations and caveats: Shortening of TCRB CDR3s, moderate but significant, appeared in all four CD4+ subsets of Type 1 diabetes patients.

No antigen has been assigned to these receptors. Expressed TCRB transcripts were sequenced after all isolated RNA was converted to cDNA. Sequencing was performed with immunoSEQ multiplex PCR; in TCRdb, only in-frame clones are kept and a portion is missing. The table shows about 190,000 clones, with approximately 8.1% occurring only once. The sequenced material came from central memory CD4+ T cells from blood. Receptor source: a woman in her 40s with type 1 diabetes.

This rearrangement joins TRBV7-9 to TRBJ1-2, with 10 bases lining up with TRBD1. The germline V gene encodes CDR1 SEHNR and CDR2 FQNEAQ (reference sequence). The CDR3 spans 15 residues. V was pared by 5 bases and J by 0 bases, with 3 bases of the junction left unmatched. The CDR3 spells CASSIGQGANYGYTF. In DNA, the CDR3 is TGTGCCAGCAGCATTGGACAGGGGGCTAACTATGGCTACACCTTC.

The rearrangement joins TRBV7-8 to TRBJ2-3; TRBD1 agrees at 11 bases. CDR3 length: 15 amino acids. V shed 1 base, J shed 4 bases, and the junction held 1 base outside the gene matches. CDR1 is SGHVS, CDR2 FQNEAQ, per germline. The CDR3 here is CASSLGDRGSDTQYF. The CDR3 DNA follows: TGTGCCAGCAGCTTAGGGGACAGGGGGTCAGATACGCAGTATTTT.

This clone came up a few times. CDR3 in amino acids: CASSSPETQYF. For the CDR3, the DNA is TGTGCCAGCAGCTCTCCGGAGACCCAGTACTTC. The V call is TRBV7-9, the J call TRBJ2-5; no firm D call. The V end was cut by 4 bases, the J end by 5 bases, with 5 bases between. The CDR3 sequence is 11 residues long. From germline, CDR1 is SEHNR and CDR2 FQNEAQ (reference sequence).

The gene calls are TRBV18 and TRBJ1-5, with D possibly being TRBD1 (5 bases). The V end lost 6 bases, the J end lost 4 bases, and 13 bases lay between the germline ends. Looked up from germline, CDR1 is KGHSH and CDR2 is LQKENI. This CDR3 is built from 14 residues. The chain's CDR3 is CASSLGHFNQPQHF. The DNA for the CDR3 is TGTGCCAGCTCCCTAGGACATTTTAATCAGCCCCAGCATTTT.

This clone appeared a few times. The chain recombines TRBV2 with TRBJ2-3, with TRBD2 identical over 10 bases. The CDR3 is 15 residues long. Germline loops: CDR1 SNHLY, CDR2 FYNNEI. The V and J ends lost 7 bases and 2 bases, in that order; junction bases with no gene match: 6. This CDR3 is CASKSLAGVTDTQYF. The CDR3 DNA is TGTGCCAGCAAGAGCCTAGCGGGAGTCACAGATACGCAGTATTTT.

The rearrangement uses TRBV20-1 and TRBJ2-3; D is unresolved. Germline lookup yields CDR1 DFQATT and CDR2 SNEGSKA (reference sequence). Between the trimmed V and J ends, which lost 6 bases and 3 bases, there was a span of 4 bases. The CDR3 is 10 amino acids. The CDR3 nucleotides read TGCAGTGCACGGACAGATACGCAGTATTTT. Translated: CSARTDTQYF.

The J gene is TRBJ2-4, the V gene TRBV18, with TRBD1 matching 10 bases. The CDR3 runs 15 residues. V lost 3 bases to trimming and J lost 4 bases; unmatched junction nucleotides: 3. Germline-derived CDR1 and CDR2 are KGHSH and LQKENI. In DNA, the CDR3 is TGTGCCAGCTCACCCCTGGACAGGGGGAAAAACATTCAGTACTTC. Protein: CASSPLDRGKNIQYF.

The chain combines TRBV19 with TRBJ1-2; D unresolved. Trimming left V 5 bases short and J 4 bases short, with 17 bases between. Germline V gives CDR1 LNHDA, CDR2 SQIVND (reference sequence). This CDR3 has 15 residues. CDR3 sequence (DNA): TGTGCCAGTAGTCCCAGCGGAGTGGTCGCCTATGGCTACACCTTC. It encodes CASSPSGVVAYGYTF.

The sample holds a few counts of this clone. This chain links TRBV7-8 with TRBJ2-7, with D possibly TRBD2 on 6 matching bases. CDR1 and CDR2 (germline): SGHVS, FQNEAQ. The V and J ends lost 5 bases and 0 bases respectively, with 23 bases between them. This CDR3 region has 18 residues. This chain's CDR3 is CASSQRGLTTESSYEQYF. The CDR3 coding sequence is TGTGCCAGCAGCCAGCGAGGACTAACGACCGAGAGCTCCTACGAGCAGTACTTC.